The 12 T cell receptor beta chains below come from one sample, sequenced in a study of spatial heterogeneity in lung cancer (dated by TCRdb to about 2019). The method behind the library was 5' RACE. The run used a NextSeq 500. The raw public data were reprocessed by TCRdb itself: fastp quality trimming at Q25, MiXCR clonotype calling, in-frame beta chains only. Each entry is one CDR3 protein sequence, shown with its most common DNA and genes. Counted in this sample were approximately 110,000 distinct CDR3 sequences; roughly a tenth of them appeared once. The ten largest clones take up approximately 25% of the sample. The sample's time point label is to be understood as: blood at routine non-recurrence follow-up after resection. Sequenced here: PBMCs, sampled at follow-up. These receptors all come from a female donor with early-stage non-small cell lung cancer.

This clonotype came up a few times. This rearrangement joins TRBV7-9 to TRBJ1-1; D gene ambiguous. Trimming took off 4 bases at V and 0 bases at J, with 9 bases between the two ends. From germline, CDR1 is SEHNR and CDR2 FQNEAQ (reference sequence). CDR3 length: 14 residues. DNA for the CDR3: TGTGCCAGCAGCTCCTCACAGCTGAACACTGAAGCTTTCTTT. Its protein is CASSSSQLNTEAFF.

The sample holds a few counts of this clonotype. The V and J genes are TRBV5-4 and TRBJ2-5; D might be TRBD1 (5 bases). CDR3 length: 15 amino acids. The V gene lost 4 bases and the J gene lost 3 bases, with 16 bases spanning the gap. Germline V lookup: CDR1 SGHNT, CDR2 YYREEE (reference sequence). The CDR3 sequence: CASSAAGFAKETQYF. CDR3 DNA: TGTGCCAGCAGCGCCGCAGGGTTCGCGAAAGAGACCCAGTACTTC.

The genes are TRBV12-3 or TRBV12-4 and TRBJ2-7, with D unclear. CDR3 length equals 14 residues. V lost 4 bases, J lost 1 base, and 11 bases lay in between. The CDR3 loop reads CASSSGSVSYEQYF. Written as DNA, the CDR3 is TGTGCCAGCAGTTCCGGGTCCGTGTCCTACGAGCAGTACTTC.

This chain links TRBV7-8 with TRBJ1-1, with a possible D match to TRBD1 (6 bases). The V end lost 5 bases, the J end lost 1 base, and 20 bases lay between the germline ends. Germline V CDR1 and CDR2: SGHVS, FQNEAQ. CDR3 length equals 17 residues. The CDR3 DNA is TGTGCCAGCAGCCAAAGGACAGTTAGGGTCCCGAACACTGAAGCTTTCTTT. Its translation: CASSQRTVRVPNTEAFF.

This clonotype was seen more than once but under ten times. This chain links TRBV7-9 with TRBJ1-1, with D perhaps matching TRBD1 (5 bases). V was pared by 3 bases and J by 6 bases, with 20 bases between. The CDR3 runs to 16 residues. Germline V gives CDR1 SEHNR, CDR2 FQNEAQ (reference sequence). The chain's CDR3 is CASSFPDSRGRPEAFF. The CDR3 nucleotides are TGTGCCAGCAGCTTCCCGGACTCGAGGGGTCGTCCTGAAGCTTTCTTT. Using reference TRBV7-9 and TRBJ1-1 for the parts outside the CDR3, the full variable domain is DTGVSQNPRHKITKRGQNVTFRCDPISEHNRLYWYRQTLGQGPEFLTYFQNEAQLEKSRLLSDRFSAERPKGSFSTLEIQRTEQGDSAMYLCASSFPDSRGRPEAFFGQGTRLTVV.

This clonotype was detected ten times or more. This sequence joins TRBV20-1 and TRBJ2-2, with a weak D call TRBD2 (5 bases). Trimming removed 3 bases at V and 6 bases at J, with 14 bases between. The CDR3 is 14 amino acids. Per the germline V gene, CDR1 is DFQATT and CDR2 is SNEGSKA (reference sequence). The DNA for the CDR3 is TGCAGTGCTAGTCGAGGGTTGGTTCCCGGGGAGCTGTTTTTT. It specifies CSASRGLVPGELFF.

This sequence joins TRBV7-2 and TRBJ1-5; 7 positions agree with TRBD1. Losses at the gene ends were 5 bases for V and 5 bases for J; bases not matched to a gene: 6. CDR1 SGHTA and CDR2 FQGNSA come from the germline V gene. The CDR3 sequence is 14 residues long. CDR3 loop: CASSQRQGHQPQHF. The CDR3 nucleotides read TGTGCCAGCAGCCAGCGACAGGGCCATCAGCCCCAGCATTTT.

The chain recombines TRBV25-1 with TRBJ2-1, with 7 bases matching TRBD2. This CDR3 spans 16 amino acids. Trimming cost V 1 base and J 5 bases; bases outside gene matches: 8. The germline CDR1 and CDR2 sequences are MGHDK and SYGVNS. CDR3 bases: TGTGCCAGCAGTGAATCGACTCGCGGGAGCAACAATGAGCAGTTCTTC. It yields the protein CASSESTRGSNNEQFF.

Only a few counts were recorded for this clonotype. V usage is TRBV20-1 and J usage is TRBJ2-1; D is uncertain. Germline V gene data show CDR1 as DFQATT and CDR2 as SNEGSKA (reference sequence). The CDR3 contains 10 residues. V lost 2 bases and J 10 bases, leaving 6 bases between the germline ends. In DNA form, the CDR3 reads TGCAGTGCTAGAAGAGACGAGCAGTTCTTC. It yields the protein CSARRDEQFF.

This clonotype was seen only once. V and J are TRBV29-1 and TRBJ1-4; a weak D match, TRBD1 (6 bases). Germline V lookup: CDR1 SQVTM, CDR2 ANQGSEA. CDR3 length: 15 amino acids. Trimming removed 7 bases from V and 6 bases from J, with 21 bases in between. DNA of the CDR3: TGCAGCGCCTCAGCCCAAGGGGGTAGGGATGAAAAACTGTTTTTT. Amino acids: CSASAQGGRDEKLFF.

This clonotype was detected many times. The rearrangement uses TRBV27 and TRBJ2-4, with D hard to call. This CDR3 contains 13 residues. V was pared by 4 bases and J by 0 bases, with 4 bases between. The germline CDR1 and CDR2 sequences are MNHEY and SMNVEV (reference sequence). The CDR3 is CASSSGAKNIQYF. CDR3 DNA sequence: TGTGCCAGCAGTTCGGGAGCCAAAAACATTCAGTACTTC.

The rearrangement uses TRBV2 and TRBJ1-1; D is unresolved. V was clipped by 1 base and J by 8 bases, with 11 bases between them. Germline V gene lookup returns CDR1 SNHLY and CDR2 FYNNEI. The CDR3 has 13 residues. DNA for the CDR3: TGTGCCAGCAGTGAAGTCGAGGTCGGGGAAGCTTTCTTT. This codes for CASSEVEVGEAFF.